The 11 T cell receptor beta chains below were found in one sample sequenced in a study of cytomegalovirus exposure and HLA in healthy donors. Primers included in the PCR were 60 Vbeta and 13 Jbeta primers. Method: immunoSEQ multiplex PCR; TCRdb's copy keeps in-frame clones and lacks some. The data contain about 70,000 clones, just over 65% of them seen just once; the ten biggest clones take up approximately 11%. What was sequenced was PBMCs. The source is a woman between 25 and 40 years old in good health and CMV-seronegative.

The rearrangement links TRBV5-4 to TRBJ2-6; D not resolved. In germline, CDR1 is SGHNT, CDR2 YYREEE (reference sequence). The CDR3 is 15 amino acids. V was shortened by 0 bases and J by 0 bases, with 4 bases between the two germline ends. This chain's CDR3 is CASSLDSSGANVLTF. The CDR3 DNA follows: TGTGCCAGCAGCTTGGACAGCTCTGGGGCCAACGTCCTGACTTTC.

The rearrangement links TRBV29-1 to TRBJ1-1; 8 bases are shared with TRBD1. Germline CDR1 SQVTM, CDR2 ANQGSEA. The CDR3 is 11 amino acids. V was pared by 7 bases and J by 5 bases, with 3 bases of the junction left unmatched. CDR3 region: CSGQGKTEAFF. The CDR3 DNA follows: TGCAGCGGACAGGGGAAAACTGAAGCTTTCTTT.

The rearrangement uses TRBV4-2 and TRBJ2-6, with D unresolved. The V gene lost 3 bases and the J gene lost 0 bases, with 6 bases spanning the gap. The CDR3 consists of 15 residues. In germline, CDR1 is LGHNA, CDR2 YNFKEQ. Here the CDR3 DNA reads TGTGCCAGCAGCCACCTTATCTCTGGGGCCAACGTCCTGACTTTC. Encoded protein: CASSHLISGANVLTF.

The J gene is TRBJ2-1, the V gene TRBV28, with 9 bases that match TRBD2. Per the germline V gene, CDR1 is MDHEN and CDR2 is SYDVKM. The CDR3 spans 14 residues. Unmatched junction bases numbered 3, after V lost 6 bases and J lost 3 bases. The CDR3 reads CASRLAGVYNEQFF. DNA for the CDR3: TGTGCCAGCAGATTAGCGGGGGTCTACAATGAGCAGTTCTTC.

In DNA, the CDR3 is TGCGCCAGCAGCTTGAGGGTGGCAGGGGACTCTGGGGCCAACGTCCTGACTTTC. Encoded protein: CASSLRVAGDSGANVLTF. V is TRBV5-1 and J is TRBJ2-6; a possible D gene is TRBD1 (6 bases). V was clipped by 1 base and J by 0 bases, with 14 bases between them. Per germline, CDR1 SGHRS and CDR2 YFSETQ. CDR3 size: 18 residues. Complete variable domain (other parts from reference TRBV5-1 and TRBJ2-6): KAGVTQTPRYLIKTRGQQVTLSCSPISGHRSVSWYQQTPGQGLQFLFEYFSETQRNKGNFPGRFSGRQFSNSRSEMNVSTLELGDSALYLCASSLRVAGDSGANVLTFGAGSRLTVL.

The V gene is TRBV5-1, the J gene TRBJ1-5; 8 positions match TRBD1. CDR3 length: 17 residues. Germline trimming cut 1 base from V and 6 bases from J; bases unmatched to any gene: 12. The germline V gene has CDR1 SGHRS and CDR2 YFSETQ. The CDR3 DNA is TGCGCCAGCAGCTTGTCACCAGGGGGCGGTGGTAGTCAGCCCCAGCATTTT. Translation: CASSLSPGGGGSQPQHF. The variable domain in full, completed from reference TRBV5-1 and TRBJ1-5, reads KAGVTQTPRYLIKTRGQQVTLSCSPISGHRSVSWYQQTPGQGLQFLFEYFSETQRNKGNFPGRFSGRQFSNSRSEMNVSTLELGDSALYLCASSLSPGGGGSQPQHFGDGTRLSIL.

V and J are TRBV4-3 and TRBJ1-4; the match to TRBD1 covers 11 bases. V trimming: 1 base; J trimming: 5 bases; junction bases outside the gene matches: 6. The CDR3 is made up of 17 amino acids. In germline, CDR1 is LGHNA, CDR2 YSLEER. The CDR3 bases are TGCGCCAGCAGCCAAGGTCGGACAGGGGGCAGGAATGAAAAACTGTTTTTT. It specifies CASSQGRTGGRNEKLFF.

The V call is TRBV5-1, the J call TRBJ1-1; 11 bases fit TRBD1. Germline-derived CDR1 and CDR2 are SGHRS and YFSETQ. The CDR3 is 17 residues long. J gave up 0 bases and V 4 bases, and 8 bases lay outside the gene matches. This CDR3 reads CASSPGQGGFMNTEAFF. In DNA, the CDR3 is TGCGCCAGCAGCCCGGGACAGGGGGGTTTCATGAACACTGAAGCTTTCTTT.

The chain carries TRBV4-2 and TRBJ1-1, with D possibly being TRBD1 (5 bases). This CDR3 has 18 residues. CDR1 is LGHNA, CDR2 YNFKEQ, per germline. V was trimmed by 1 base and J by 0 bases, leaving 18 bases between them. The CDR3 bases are TGTGCCAGCAGCCAAGTCCCCCAGGCAGGGTTTCTGAACACTGAAGCTTTCTTT. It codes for CASSQVPQAGFLNTEAFF.

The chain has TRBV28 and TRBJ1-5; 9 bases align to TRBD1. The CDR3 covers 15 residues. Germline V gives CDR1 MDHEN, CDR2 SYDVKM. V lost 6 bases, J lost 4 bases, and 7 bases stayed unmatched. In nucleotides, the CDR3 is TGTGCCAGCAGACAACCGGGACAGGGAAATCAGCCCCAGCATTTT. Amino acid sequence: CASRQPGQGNQPQHF.

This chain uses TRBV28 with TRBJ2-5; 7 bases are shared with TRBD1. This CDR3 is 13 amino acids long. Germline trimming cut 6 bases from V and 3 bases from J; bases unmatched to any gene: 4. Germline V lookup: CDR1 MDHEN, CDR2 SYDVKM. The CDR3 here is CASRGTEKETQYF. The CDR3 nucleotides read TGTGCCAGCAGAGGGACAGAGAAAGAGACCCAGTACTTC.